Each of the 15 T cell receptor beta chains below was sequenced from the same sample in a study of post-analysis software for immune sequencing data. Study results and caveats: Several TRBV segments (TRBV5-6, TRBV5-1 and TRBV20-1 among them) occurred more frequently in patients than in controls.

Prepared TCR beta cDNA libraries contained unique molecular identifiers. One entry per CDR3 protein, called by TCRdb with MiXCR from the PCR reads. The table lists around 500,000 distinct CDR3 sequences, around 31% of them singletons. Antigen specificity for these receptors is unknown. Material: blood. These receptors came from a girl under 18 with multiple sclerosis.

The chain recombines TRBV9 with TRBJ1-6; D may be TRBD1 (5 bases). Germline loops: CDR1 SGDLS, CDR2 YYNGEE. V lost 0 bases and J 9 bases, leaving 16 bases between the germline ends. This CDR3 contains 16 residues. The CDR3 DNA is TGTGCCAGCAGCGTAGCGGGGGACCCTGAATTTTCACCCCTCCACTTT. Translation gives CASSVAGDPEFSPLHF.

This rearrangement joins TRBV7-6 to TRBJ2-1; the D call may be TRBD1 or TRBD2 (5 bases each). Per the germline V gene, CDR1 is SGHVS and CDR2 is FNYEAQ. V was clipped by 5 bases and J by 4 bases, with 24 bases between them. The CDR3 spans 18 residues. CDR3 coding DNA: TGTGCCAGCAGCCCCAGAGAGATTTTGGGACGACTATACAATGAGCAGTTCTTC. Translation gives CASSPREILGRLYNEQFF.

CDR3 amino acids: CASSLEGQGPDTQYF. The CDR3 DNA sequence: TGCGCCAGCAGCTTGGAGGGACAGGGACCAGATACGCAGTATTTT. The chain is built from TRBV5-1 and TRBJ2-3, with 9 bases lining up with TRBD1. Germline V CDR1 and CDR2: SGHRS, YFSETQ. V shed 0 bases, J shed 4 bases, and the junction held 3 bases outside the gene matches. CDR3 length: 15 residues.

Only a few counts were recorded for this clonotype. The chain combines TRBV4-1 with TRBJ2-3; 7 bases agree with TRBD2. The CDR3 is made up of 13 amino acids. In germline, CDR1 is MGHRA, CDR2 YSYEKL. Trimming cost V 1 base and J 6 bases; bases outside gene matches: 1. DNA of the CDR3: TGCGCCAGCAGCCAAGGGCGGGGGGATACGCAGTATTTT. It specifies CASSQGRGDTQYF.

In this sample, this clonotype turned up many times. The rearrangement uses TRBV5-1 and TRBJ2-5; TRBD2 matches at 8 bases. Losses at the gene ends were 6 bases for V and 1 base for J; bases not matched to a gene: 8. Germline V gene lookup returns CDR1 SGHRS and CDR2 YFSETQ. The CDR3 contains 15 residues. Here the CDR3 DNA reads TGCGCCAGCAACGAGGCGGGGGGTCCCCAAGAGACCCAGTACTTC. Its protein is CASNEAGGPQETQYF.

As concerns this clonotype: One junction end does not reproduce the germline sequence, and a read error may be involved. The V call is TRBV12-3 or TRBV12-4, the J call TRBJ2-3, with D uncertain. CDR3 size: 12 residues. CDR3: CASMNLTDAQYF. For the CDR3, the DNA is TGTGCCAGCATGAACCTCACAGATGCGCAGTATTTT.

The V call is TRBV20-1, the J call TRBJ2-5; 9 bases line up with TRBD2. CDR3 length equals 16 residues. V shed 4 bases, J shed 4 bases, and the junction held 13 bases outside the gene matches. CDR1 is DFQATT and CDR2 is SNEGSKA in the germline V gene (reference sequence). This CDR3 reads CSAKALAGYTTETQYF. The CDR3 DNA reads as TGCAGTGCTAAGGCCCTAGCGGGGTATACGACAGAGACCCAGTACTTC.

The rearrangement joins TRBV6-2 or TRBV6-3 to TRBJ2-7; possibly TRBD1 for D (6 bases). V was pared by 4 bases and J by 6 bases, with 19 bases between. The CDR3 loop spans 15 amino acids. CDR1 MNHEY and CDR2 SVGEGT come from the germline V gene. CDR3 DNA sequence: TGTGCCAGCAGTTGGGCTAGTACAGGGTTTCGCGAGCAGTACTTC. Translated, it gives CASSWASTGFREQYF.

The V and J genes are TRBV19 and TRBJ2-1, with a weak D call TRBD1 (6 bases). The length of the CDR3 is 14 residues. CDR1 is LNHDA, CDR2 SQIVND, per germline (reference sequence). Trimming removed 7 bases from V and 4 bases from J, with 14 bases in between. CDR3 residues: CASTSGEYYNEQFF. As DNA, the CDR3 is TGTGCCAGTACTTCAGGGGAGTATTACAATGAGCAGTTCTTC.

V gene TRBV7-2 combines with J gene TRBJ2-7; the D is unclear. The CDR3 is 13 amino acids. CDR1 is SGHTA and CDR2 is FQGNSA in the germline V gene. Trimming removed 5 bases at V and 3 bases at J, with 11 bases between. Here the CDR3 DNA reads TGTGCCAGCAGCCGTGTAAGTGGCTACGAGCAGTACTTC. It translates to CASSRVSGYEQYF.

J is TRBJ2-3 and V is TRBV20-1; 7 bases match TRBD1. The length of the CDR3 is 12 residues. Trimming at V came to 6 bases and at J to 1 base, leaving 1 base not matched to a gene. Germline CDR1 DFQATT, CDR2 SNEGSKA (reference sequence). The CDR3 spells CSAQGGTDTQYF. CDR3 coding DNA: TGCAGTGCCCAGGGGGGCACAGATACGCAGTATTTT.

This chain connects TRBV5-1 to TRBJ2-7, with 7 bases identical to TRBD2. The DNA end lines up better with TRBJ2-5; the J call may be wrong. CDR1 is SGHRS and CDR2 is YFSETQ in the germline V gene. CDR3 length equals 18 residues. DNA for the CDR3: TGCGCCAGCAGCTTGGCCGGGCGTGGGGGGGTGAACAAGGAGACCCAGTACTTC. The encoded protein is CASSLAGRGGVNKETQYF.

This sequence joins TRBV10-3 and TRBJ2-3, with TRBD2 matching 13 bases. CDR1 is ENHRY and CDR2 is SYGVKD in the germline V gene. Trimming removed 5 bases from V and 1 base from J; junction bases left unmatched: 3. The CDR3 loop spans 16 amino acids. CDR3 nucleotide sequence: TGTGCCATCAGTACAGGACTAGCGGGGGGCACAGATACGCAGTATTTT. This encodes CAISTGLAGGTDTQYF.

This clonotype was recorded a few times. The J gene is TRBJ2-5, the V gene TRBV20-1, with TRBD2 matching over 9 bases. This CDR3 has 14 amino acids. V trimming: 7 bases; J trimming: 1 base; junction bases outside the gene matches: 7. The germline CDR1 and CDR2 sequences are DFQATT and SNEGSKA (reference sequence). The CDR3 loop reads CSGSSGGIQETQYF. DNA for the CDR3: TGCAGTGGCTCGAGCGGGGGGATCCAAGAGACCCAGTACTTC.

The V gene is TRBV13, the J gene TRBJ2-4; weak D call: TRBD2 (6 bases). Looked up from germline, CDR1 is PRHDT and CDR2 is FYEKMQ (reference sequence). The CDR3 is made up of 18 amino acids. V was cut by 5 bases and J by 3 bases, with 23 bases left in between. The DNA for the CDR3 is TGTGCCAGCAGCCACTCTGACGGGGGAGGAGGAGACAAAAACATTCAGTACTTC. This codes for CASSHSDGGGGDKNIQYF.